These 11 T cell receptor beta chains originate from one sample sequenced in a study of cytomegalovirus exposure and HLA in healthy donors (dated 2017 in TCRdb). Receptor libraries were prepared by the immunoSEQ multiplex PCR assay. For the multiplex PCR, a mixture combining 60 forward primers for TCR Vbeta segments and 13 reverse primers for TCR Jbeta segments was used. TCRdb carries this immuneACCESS record with in-frame sequences only. Its versions omit some clonotypes, under half of them owing to an unresolved V gene in the studies checked, with the rest unexplained. The sample profile shows more than 250,000 clones; 80% to 90% of them were found once. The ten top clones hold less than 2.5% of the sample. Input material: PBMCs. The receptors derive from a young woman in good health and CMV-seronegative.

The V call is TRBV5-6, the J call TRBJ2-3; 12 nucleotides align to TRBD2. Germline V CDR1 and CDR2: SGHDT, YYEEEE. The CDR3 has 16 residues. Trimming cost V 0 bases and J 6 bases; bases outside gene matches: 5. The CDR3 DNA is TGTGCCAGCAGCTTGGGGCCTAGCGGGGGGGTGGATACGCAGTATTTT. Amino acids: CASSLGPSGGVDTQYF.

The chain recombines TRBV15 with TRBJ1-3, with 9 bases identical to TRBD1. This CDR3 region has 15 residues. Germline V lookup: CDR1 LNHNV, CDR2 YYDKDF (reference sequence). J was trimmed by 3 bases and V by 5 bases; bases with no gene match: 5. The CDR3 sequence is CATSGGTGIGNTIYF. The CDR3 nucleotides read TGTGCCACCAGCGGCGGGACAGGGATTGGAAACACCATATATTTT.

The V call is TRBV2, the J call TRBJ1-6, with 7 bases identical to TRBD1. Germline V gene lookup returns CDR1 SNHLY and CDR2 FYNNEI. CDR3 length: 14 residues. J lost 10 bases, V lost 2 bases, and 5 bases had no gene match. The CDR3 DNA reads TGTGCCAGCAGTGAATTAGGGGGCGGATCACCCCTCCACTTT. Protein product: CASSELGGGSPLHF.

This clone appeared a single time. The rearrangement joins TRBV19 to TRBJ1-1; D call uncertain. Trimming took off 6 bases at V and 7 bases at J, with 24 bases between the two ends. The CDR3 loop spans 16 amino acids. CDR1 is LNHDA and CDR2 is SQIVND in the germline V gene (reference sequence). CDR3 sequence reads: CASRPLYGAWVGEAFF. CDR3 sequence (DNA): TGTGCCAGTAGACCGTTGTACGGAGCTTGGGTGGGTGAAGCTTTCTTT.

The chain has TRBV9 and TRBJ2-1; D is unresolved. The V end lost 6 bases, the J end lost 5 bases, and 15 bases lay between the germline ends. Germline V gives CDR1 SGDLS, CDR2 YYNGEE. The CDR3 covers 14 residues. This CDR3 is CASNPNDENNEQFF. The CDR3 DNA reads as TGTGCCAGCAACCCTAACGATGAAAACAATGAGCAGTTCTTC.

The genes are TRBV5-1 and TRBJ2-2, with a possible D match to TRBD1 (5 bases). The V and J ends lost 5 bases and 3 bases respectively, with 14 bases between them. There are 15 residues in the CDR3. Looked up from germline, CDR1 is SGHRS and CDR2 is YFSETQ. The DNA for the CDR3 is TGCGCCAGCAGTAGTAGGGGCTCGGACACCGGGGAGCTGTTTTTT. Protein sequence: CASSSRGSDTGELFF.

The chain employs TRBV9 and TRBJ1-1; unclear D gene. Germline loops: CDR1 SGDLS, CDR2 YYNGEE. The CDR3 runs 13 residues. V was trimmed by 4 bases and J by 5 bases, leaving 12 bases between them. The CDR3 here is CASSPEGVTEAFF. Written as DNA, the CDR3 is TGTGCCAGCAGCCCCGAGGGTGTGACTGAAGCTTTCTTT. Full variable domain (outside the CDR3, taken from reference TRBV9 and TRBJ1-1): DSGVTQTPKHLITATGQRVTLRCSPRSGDLSVYWYQQSLDQGLQFLIQYYNGEERAKGNILERFSAQQFPDLHSELNLSSLELGDSALYFCASSPEGVTEAFFGQGTRLTVV.

V gene TRBV5-4 combines with J gene TRBJ2-7; 8 nucleotides align to TRBD2. CDR1 is SGHNT and CDR2 is YYREEE in the germline V gene (reference sequence). J was trimmed by 4 bases and V by 2 bases; bases with no gene match: 8. The CDR3 length is 15 residues. The CDR3 protein is CASSFSSGPGYEQYF. For the CDR3, the DNA is TGTGCCAGCAGCTTCTCTAGCGGGCCGGGGTACGAGCAGTACTTC.

This clone was found once. The chain is built from TRBV27 and TRBJ2-7; 9 bases line up with TRBD2. V shed 6 bases, J shed 2 bases, and the junction held 14 bases outside the gene matches. The CDR3 contains 17 residues. Germline CDR1 is MNHEY and CDR2 is SMNVEV (reference sequence). CDR3 sequence (DNA): TGTGCCAGCAGCCGATTTAGTAGCGGGGGCTCCACCTACGAGCAGTACTTC. Translating it yields CASSRFSSGGSTYEQYF.

The rearrangement links TRBV5-1 to TRBJ2-1; 12 bases are shared with TRBD2. The junction had 4 bases not matched to a gene; V was cut back by 0 bases and J by 9 bases. This CDR3 spans 15 amino acids. Germline V gene data show CDR1 as SGHRS and CDR2 as YFSETQ. The CDR3 DNA follows: TGCGCCAGCAGCTTGGCTAGCGGGGGGGCGGGTGAGCAGTTCTTC. Amino acid sequence: CASSLASGGAGEQFF.

CDR3 in amino acids: CAISEGTGGRVSYNSPLHF. The CDR3 DNA reads as TGTGCCATCAGTGAGGGGACAGGGGGGAGAGTCTCCTATAATTCACCCCTCCACTTT. This sequence joins TRBV10-3 and TRBJ1-6; 11 positions match TRBD1. Germline trimming cut 2 bases from V and 0 bases from J; bases unmatched to any gene: 6. This CDR3 spans 19 amino acids. Germline V lookup: CDR1 ENHRY, CDR2 SYGVKD.